This is a list of T cell receptor beta chains from one sample in a study of technical replicates of blood from a handful of donors. The table came from immunoSEQ multiplex PCR; TCRdb's copy has only in-frame clones and leaves some out. The profile shows about 81,000 clones, just over 95% of them singletons. Sequencing input: T cells isolated from PBMCs. The receptor source for this set is a human donor in good health. Both conserved end residues are part of each CDR3. D genes are given only for firm matches. Clone size is stated in some rows and not others, as once, few, many or a class when expanded.

-	TRBJ2-1	TRBV28	-	CASSLWGLSGSYNEQFF	TGTGCCAGCAGTTTATGGGGCCTCTCGGGGTCCTACAATGAGCAGTTCTTC
-	TRBJ2-7	TRBV6-1	once	CASSEEPGSGYEQYF	TGTGCCAGCAGTGAAGAACCTGGGAGCGGCTACGAGCAGTACTTC
-	TRBJ2-2	TRBV30	-	CASFPTPLGELFF	TGTGCCTCCTTCCCAACTCCCCTCGGGGAGCTGTTTTTT
-	TRBJ1-4	TRBV5-1	-	CASSFGWVGTNEKLFF	TGCGCCAGCAGCTTCGGGTGGGTTGGAACTAATGAAAAACTGTTTTTT
TRBD2	TRBJ2-1	TRBV6-5	once	CASSPVAGYYNEQFF	TGTGCCAGCAGTCCAGTAGCGGGATACTACAATGAGCAGTTCTTC
-	TRBJ2-1	TRBV27	-	CASTPGGQLISNEQFF	TGTGCCAGCACCCCTGGCGGACAGTTGATTTCTAATGAGCAGTTCTTC
-	TRBJ1-5	TRBV7-9	once	CASSVEGGNQPQHF	TGTGCCAGCAGCGTAGAGGGGGGGAATCAGCCCCAGCATTTT
-	TRBJ2-1	TRBV5-6	-	CASSLRQGGNPQFF	TGTGCCAGCAGCTTGAGGCAGGGAGGTAATCCGCAGTTCTTC
-	TRBJ2-5	TRBV18	-	CASSRKAQETQYF	TGTGCCAGCTCAAGAAAAGCTCAAGAGACCCAGTACTTC
-	TRBJ1-1	TRBV7-2	-	CASNIGVDTEAFF	TGTGCCAGCAACATAGGGGTTGACACTGAAGCTTTCTTT
TRBD1	TRBJ1-6	TRBV5-1	-	CASSHGTGWSPLHF	TGCGCCAGCAGCCATGGGACAGGGTGGTCACCCCTCCACTTT
TRBD1	TRBJ2-7	TRBV10-3	-	CAISPGQVSYEQYF	TGTGCCATCAGTCCGGGACAGGTATCCTACGAGCAGTACTTC
TRBD1	TRBJ1-4	TRBV28	-	CASQRQGGLEKLFF	TGTGCCAGTCAGAGACAGGGTGGATTGGAAAAACTGTTTTTT
-	TRBJ1-2	TRBV15	-	CATSREREAVYGYTF	TGTGCCACCAGCAGAGAGAGGGAAGCAGTTTATGGCTACACCTTC
-	TRBJ1-1	TRBV10-1	-	CASSDGQSNTEAFF	TGCGCCAGCAGTGATGGACAGTCGAACACTGAAGCTTTCTTT
-	TRBJ1-6	TRBV2	-	CASTPARTQSSYNSPLHF	TGTGCCAGCACCCCAGCCCGGACACAGAGCTCCTATAATTCACCCCTCCACTTT
TRBD2	TRBJ2-1	TRBV10-2	-	CASSPGLGVYNEQFF	TGCGCCAGCAGCCCGGGACTAGGGGTTTACAATGAGCAGTTCTTC
TRBD2	TRBJ2-2	TRBV4-1	-	CASSHTSGHTGELFF	TGCGCCAGCAGCCACACTAGCGGGCACACCGGGGAGCTGTTTTTT
-	TRBJ1-2	TRBV6-1	-	CASSTEVDYGYTF	TGTGCCAGCAGCACGGAGGTCGACTATGGCTACACCTTC
-	TRBJ1-1	TRBV6-1	-	CASSPRGVGTEAFF	TGTGCCAGCAGTCCCAGGGGTGTGGGCACTGAAGCTTTCTTT
-	TRBJ2-7	TRBV14	-	CASSQARGPLYEQYF	TGTGCCAGCAGCCAGGCCAGGGGTCCTCTCTACGAGCAGTACTTC
TRBD2	TRBJ2-5	TRBV11-3	-	CASSPGLAAYLETQYF	TGTGCCAGCAGCCCTGGACTAGCGGCCTACCTTGAGACCCAGTACTTC
-	TRBJ1-5	TRBV18	-	CASSRGSGGSNQPQHF	TGTGCCAGCTCCCGGGGGTCTGGCGGAAGCAATCAGCCCCAGCATTTT
-	TRBJ1-3	TRBV5-8	-	CASSWDFGNTIYF	TGTGCCAGCAGCTGGGACTTTGGAAACACCATATATTTT
TRBD1	TRBJ1-1	TRBV18	-	CASSPRRHQGQWAFF	TGTGCCAGCTCACCACGGCGACATCAGGGACAGTGGGCTTTCTTT
-	TRBJ2-5	TRBV6-6	-	CASSYSGQTQYF	TGTGCCAGCAGTTACTCGGGGCAGACCCAGTACTTC
-	TRBJ1-3	TRBV6-6	-	CASSSRPGSGNTIYF	TGTGCCAGCAGTTCCCGGCCAGGATCTGGAAACACCATATATTTT
TRBD2	TRBJ2-5	TRBV6-5	-	CASSPYRGGRETQYF	TGTGCCAGCAGCCCATATCGGGGGGGCCGAGAGACCCAGTACTTC
TRBD1	TRBJ1-2	TRBV27	few	CASTTGAGYGYTF	TGTGCCAGCACCACAGGGGCGGGGTATGGCTACACCTTC
-	TRBJ2-7	TRBV13	-	CASSYKTGTRGTYEQYF	TGTGCCAGCAGCTACAAGACCGGGACACGAGGTACCTACGAGCAGTACTTC
TRBD2	TRBJ2-7	TRBV10-1	-	CASSVSGKAYEQYF	TGCGCCAGCAGCGTTAGCGGGAAAGCCTACGAGCAGTACTTC
TRBD2	TRBJ2-1	TRBV30	-	CAWSVSGTKQFF	TGTGCCTGGAGTGTAAGTGGGACTAAGCAGTTCTTC
TRBD1	TRBJ1-6	TRBV25-1	-	CASSESNRGWSPLHF	TGTGCCAGCAGTGAAAGTAACAGGGGTTGGTCACCCCTCCACTTT
-	TRBJ1-5	TRBV6-5	-	CASRLGGGNQPQHF	TGTGCCAGCAGATTAGGGGGTGGGAATCAGCCCCAGCATTTT
-	TRBJ2-4	TRBV5-8	-	CASSLQGAKNIQYF	TGTGCCAGCAGCTTACAGGGAGCCAAAAACATTCAGTACTTC
TRBD1	TRBJ1-2	TRBV4-1	once	CATWTGDYGYTF	TGCGCCACCTGGACAGGGGATTATGGCTACACCTTC
TRBD2	TRBJ2-5	TRBV5-8	-	CASTPGTSGEETQYF	TGTGCCAGCACCCCCGGGACTAGCGGGGAGGAGACCCAGTACTTC
-	TRBJ2-5	TRBV29-1	-	CSVNRQETQYF	TGCAGCGTTAACAGGCAAGAGACCCAGTACTTC
TRBD1	TRBJ1-3	TRBV6-1	-	CASSRGQDGNTIYF	TGTGCCAGCAGTCGCGGACAGGATGGAAACACCATATATTTT
TRBD1	TRBJ1-1	TRBV2	once	CASRQGLLGNTEAFF	TGTGCCAGCCGACAGGGGCTCCTTGGGAACACTGAAGCTTTCTTT
-	TRBJ1-1	TRBV5-1	once	CASSKISTVKNTEAFF	TGCGCCAGCAGCAAAATCTCGACAGTAAAGAACACTGAAGCTTTCTTT
TRBD1	TRBJ1-2	TRBV27	-	CASSSHGTADYGYTF	TGTGCCAGCAGTAGCCACGGGACAGCGGACTATGGCTACACCTTC
-	TRBJ1-5	TRBV4-1	-	CASSQAFQTSQPQHF	TGCGCCAGCAGCCAAGCCTTCCAAACAAGTCAGCCCCAGCATTTT
TRBD2	TRBJ2-3	TRBV5-1	-	CASSPYREGTDTQYF	TGCGCCAGCAGCCCTTACCGGGAGGGCACAGATACGCAGTATTTT
TRBD2	TRBJ2-5	TRBV5-5	-	CASSLAIGGGGPEETQYF	TGTGCCAGCAGCTTGGCCATCGGTGGCGGGGGGCCGGAGGAGACCCAGTACTTC
TRBD1	TRBJ1-3	TRBV10-3	-	CAISDTGGNTIYF	TGTGCCATCAGTGACACAGGGGGGAACACCATATATTTT
TRBD2	TRBJ2-3	TRBV6-1	-	CASSESGAGGDTQYF	TGTGCCAGCAGTGAAAGCGGGGCCGGTGGAGATACGCAGTATTTT
-	TRBJ1-1	TRBV7-9	-	CASSLALKDTEAFF	TGTGCCAGCAGCTTAGCCCTAAAAGACACTGAAGCTTTCTTT
-	TRBJ2-2	TRBV5-4	-	CASSFVGAGELFF	TGTGCCAGCAGCTTCGTAGGGGCCGGGGAGCTGTTTTTT
-	TRBJ1-1	TRBV5-1	-	CASSLEGRAEAFF	TGCGCCAGCAGCTTGGAAGGGAGGGCTGAAGCTTTCTTT
TRBD2	TRBJ2-7	TRBV11-3	-	CASSLDPAGGVEQYF	TGTGCCAGCAGCTTAGATCCAGCGGGGGGTGTAGAGCAGTACTTC
TRBD1	TRBJ1-2	TRBV7-2	once	CASSLAGTGGNYGYTF	TGTGCCAGCAGCTTAGCGGGGACAGGGGGCAACTATGGCTACACCTTC
TRBD2	TRBJ2-2	TRBV11-3	once	CASSLGGGANTGELFF	TGTGCCAGCAGCTTAGGCGGGGGGGCGAACACCGGGGAGCTGTTTTTT
-	TRBJ1-4	TRBV5-1	-	CASSPGRENEKLFF	TGCGCCAGCAGCCCTGGACGGGAGAATGAAAAACTGTTTTTT